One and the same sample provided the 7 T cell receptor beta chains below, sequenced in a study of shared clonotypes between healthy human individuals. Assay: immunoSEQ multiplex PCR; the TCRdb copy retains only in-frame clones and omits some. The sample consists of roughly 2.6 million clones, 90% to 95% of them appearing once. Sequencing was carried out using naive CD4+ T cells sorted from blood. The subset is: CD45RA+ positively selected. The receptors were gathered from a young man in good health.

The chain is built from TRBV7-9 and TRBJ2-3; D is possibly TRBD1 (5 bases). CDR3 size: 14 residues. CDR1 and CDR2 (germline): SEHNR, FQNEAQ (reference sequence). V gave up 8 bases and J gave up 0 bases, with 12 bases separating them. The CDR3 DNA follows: TGTGCCAGCCGCGACAGTGCTAGCACAGATACGCAGTATTTT. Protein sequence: CASRDSASTDTQYF.

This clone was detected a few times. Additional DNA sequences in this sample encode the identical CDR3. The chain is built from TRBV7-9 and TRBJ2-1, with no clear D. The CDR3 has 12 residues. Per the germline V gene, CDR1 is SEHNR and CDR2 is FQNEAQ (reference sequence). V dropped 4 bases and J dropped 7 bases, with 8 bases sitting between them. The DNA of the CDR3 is TGTGCCAGCAGCTCTCTCGGTAATGAGCAGTTCTTC. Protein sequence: CASSSLGNEQFF.

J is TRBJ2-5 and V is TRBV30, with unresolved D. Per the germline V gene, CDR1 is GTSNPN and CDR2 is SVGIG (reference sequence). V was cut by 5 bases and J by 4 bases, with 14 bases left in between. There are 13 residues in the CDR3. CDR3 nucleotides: TGTGCCTGGGGGGTGGCCCGCCGAGAGACCCAGTACTTC. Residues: CAWGVARRETQYF.

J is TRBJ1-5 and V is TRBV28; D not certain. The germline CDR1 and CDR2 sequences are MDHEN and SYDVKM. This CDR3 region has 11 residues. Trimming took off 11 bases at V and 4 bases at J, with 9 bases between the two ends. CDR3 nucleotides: TGTGCCGGCGGTAGGAATCAGCCCCAGCATTTT. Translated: CAGGRNQPQHF.

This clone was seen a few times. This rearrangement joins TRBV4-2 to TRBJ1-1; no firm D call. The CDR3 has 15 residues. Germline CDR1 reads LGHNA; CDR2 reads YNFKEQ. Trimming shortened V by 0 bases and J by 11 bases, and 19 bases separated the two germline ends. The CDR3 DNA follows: TGTGCCAGCAGCCAAGATAGAGAGAACTTCCGAGAGGCTTTCTTT. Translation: CASSQDRENFREAFF.

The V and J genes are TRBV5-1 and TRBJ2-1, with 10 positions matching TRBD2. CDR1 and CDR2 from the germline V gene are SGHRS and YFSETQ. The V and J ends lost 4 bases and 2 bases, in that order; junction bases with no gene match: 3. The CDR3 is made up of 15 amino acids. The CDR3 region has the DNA TGCGCCAGCAGCGCCAGCGGGGGGGCCTACAATGAGCAGTTCTTC. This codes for CASSASGGAYNEQFF.

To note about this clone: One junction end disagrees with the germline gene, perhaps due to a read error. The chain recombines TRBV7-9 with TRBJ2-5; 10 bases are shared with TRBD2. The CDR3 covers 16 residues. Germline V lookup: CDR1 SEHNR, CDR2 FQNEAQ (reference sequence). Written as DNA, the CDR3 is TGTGCCAGCAGCGTAGCAAGGACTAGCGGCCAAGAGACCCAGTACTTC. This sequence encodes CASSVARTSGQETQYF.